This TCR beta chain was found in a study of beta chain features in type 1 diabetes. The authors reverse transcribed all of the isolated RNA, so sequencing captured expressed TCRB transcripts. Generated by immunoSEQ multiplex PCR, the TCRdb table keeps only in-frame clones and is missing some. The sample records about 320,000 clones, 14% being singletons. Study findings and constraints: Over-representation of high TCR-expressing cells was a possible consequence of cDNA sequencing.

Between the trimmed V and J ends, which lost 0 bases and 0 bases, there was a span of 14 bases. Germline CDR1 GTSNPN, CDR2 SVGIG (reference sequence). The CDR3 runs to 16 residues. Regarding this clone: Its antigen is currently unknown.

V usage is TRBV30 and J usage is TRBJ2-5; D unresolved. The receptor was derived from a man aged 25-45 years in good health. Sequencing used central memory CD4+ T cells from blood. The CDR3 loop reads CAWSVGMWHNQETQYF. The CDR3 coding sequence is TGTGCCTGGAGTGTAGGGATGTGGCATAACCAAGAGACCCAGTACTTC.